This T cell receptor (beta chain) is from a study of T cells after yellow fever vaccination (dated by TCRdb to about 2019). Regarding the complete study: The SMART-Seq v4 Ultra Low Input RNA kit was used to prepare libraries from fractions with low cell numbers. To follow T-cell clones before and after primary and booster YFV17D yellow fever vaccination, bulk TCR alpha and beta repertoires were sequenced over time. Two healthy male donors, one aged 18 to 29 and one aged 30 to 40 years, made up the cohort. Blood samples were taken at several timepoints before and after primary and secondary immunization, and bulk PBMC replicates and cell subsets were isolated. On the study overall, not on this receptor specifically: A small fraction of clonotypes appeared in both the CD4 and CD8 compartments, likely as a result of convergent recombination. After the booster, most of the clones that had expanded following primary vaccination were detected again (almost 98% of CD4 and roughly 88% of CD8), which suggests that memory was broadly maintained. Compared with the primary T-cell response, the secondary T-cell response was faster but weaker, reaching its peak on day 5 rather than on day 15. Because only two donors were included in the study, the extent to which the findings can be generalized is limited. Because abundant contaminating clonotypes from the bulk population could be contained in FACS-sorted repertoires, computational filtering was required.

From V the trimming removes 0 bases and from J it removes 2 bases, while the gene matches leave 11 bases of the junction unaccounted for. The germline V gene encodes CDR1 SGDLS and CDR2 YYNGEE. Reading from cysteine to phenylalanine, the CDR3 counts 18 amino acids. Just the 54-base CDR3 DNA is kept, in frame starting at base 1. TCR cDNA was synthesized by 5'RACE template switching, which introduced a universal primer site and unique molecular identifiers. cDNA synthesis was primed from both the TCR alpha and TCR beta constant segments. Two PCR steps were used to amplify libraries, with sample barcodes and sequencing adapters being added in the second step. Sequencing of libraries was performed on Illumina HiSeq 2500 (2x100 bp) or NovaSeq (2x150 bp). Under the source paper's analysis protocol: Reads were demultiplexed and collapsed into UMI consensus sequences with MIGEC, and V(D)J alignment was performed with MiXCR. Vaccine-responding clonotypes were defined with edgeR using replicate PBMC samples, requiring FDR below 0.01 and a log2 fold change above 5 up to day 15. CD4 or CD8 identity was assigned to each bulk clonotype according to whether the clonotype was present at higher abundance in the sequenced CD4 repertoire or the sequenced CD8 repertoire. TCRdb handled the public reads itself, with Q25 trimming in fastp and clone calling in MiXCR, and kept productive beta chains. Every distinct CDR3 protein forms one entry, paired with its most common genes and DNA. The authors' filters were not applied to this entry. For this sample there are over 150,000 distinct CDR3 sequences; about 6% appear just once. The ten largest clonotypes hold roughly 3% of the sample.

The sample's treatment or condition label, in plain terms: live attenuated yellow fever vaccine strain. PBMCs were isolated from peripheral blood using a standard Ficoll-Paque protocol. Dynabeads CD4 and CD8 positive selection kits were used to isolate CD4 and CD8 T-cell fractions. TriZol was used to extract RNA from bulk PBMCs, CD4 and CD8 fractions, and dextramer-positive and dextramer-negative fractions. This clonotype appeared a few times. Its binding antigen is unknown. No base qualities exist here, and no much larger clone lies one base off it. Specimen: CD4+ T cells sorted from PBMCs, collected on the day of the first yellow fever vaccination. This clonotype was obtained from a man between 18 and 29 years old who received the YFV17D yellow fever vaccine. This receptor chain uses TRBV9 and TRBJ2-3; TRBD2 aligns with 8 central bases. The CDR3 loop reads CASSVDPRGGGPTDTQYF. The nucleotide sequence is TGTGCCAGCAGCGTAGACCCCCGGGGGGGGGGTCCCACAGATACGCAGTATTTT.